Shown below are 27 T cell receptor beta chains from a single sample sequenced in a study of blood T cell repertoires in COVID-19. Sequenced by immunoSEQ multiplex PCR; TCRdb stores in-frame clones only, minus some. The table includes around 260,000 clones, 89% detected once. What was sequenced was peripheral blood. Receptors were obtained from a woman aged 40-49 years who had recovered from COVID-19.

The rearrangement joins TRBV28 to TRBJ1-5; tentative D call: TRBD1 (5 bases). V lost 7 bases and J lost 7, with 20 bases in between. CDR3 length equals 15 residues. The germline V gene has CDR1 MDHEN and CDR2 SYDVKM. CDR3 in amino acids: CASTRPQIAGQPQHF. CDR3 nucleotide sequence: TGTGCCAGCACCCGTCCACAGATAGCAGGGCAGCCCCAGCATTTT.

In DNA, the CDR3 is TGTGCCAGCAGGGCGGACCATAGAGGGGAAAAACTGTTTTTT. It codes for CASRADHRGEKLFF. The rearrangement uses TRBV7-9 and TRBJ1-4; D not certain. The CDR3 covers 14 residues. The germline CDR1 and CDR2 sequences are SEHNR and FQNEAQ (reference sequence). The ends were cut back, 6 bases at V and 8 bases at J, with 16 bases in the middle.

This chain connects TRBV7-9 to TRBJ2-5; D uncertain. V lost 5 bases to trimming and J lost 0 bases, with 19 bases between them. CDR1 and CDR2 (germline): SEHNR, FQNEAQ (reference sequence). CDR3 size: 17 residues. CDR3 nucleotides: TGTGCCAGCAGCCCTGCCGTGGTTGGCAGTCACCAAGAGACCCAGTACTTC. Its protein is CASSPAVVGSHQETQYF.

This clone has a single count. This rearrangement joins TRBV7-9 to TRBJ1-4; TRBD1 might be the D (5 bases). Between the trimmed V and J ends, which lost 5 bases and 6 bases, there was a span of 19 bases. CDR3 length: 16 amino acids. CDR1 SEHNR and CDR2 FQNEAQ come from the germline V gene (reference sequence). The CDR3 sequence is CASSLMQGGRDEKLFF. The CDR3 nucleotides are TGTGCCAGCAGCCTCATGCAGGGCGGAAGAGATGAAAAACTGTTTTTT. Drawing the rest from reference TRBV7-9 and TRBJ1-4, the complete variable domain is DTGVSQNPRHKITKRGQNVTFRCDPISEHNRLYWYRQTLGQGPEFLTYFQNEAQLEKSRLLSDRFSAERPKGSFSTLEIQRTEQGDSAMYLCASSLMQGGRDEKLFFGSGTQLSVL.

The chain links TRBV27 to TRBJ2-1, with 9 bases fitting TRBD2. The CDR3 contains 18 residues. Losses at the gene ends were 2 bases for V and 8 bases for J; bases not matched to a gene: 16. Germline CDR1 is MNHEY and CDR2 is SMNVEV (reference sequence). The CDR3 nucleotides are TGTGCCAGCAGTTTAATCTCTAGCGGGACCTCCTGGGTCCATGAGCAGTTCTTC. Translating gives CASSLISSGTSWVHEQFF.

This rearrangement joins TRBV2 to TRBJ2-5; D is ambiguous. Germline loops: CDR1 SNHLY, CDR2 FYNNEI. CDR3 length: 11 amino acids. V lost 6 bases to trimming and J lost 5 bases, with 7 bases between them. The CDR3 DNA follows: TGTGCCAGCAGCATAGTGGAGACCCAGTACTTC. It is translated as CASSIVETQYF.

The chain is built from TRBV5-6 and TRBJ1-3; D remains unclear. Trimming pared 1 base from V and 3 bases from J, leaving 8 bases between. The CDR3 length is 14 residues. Looked up from germline, CDR1 is SGHDT and CDR2 is YYEEEE. The CDR3 bases are TGTGCCAGCAGCTTGTACGGGAGTGGAAACACCATATATTTT. Translating gives CASSLYGSGNTIYF. The full variable domain, its missing parts supplied by reference TRBV5-6 and TRBJ1-3, is DAGVTQSPTHLIKTRGQQVTLRCSPKSGHDTVSWYQQALGQGPQFIFQYYEEEERQRGNFPDRFSGHQFPNYSSELNVNALLLGDSALYLCASSLYGSGNTIYFGEGSWLTVV.

The genes are TRBV5-1 and TRBJ2-3; TRBD2 aligns across 10 bases. In germline, CDR1 is SGHRS, CDR2 YFSETQ. The length of the CDR3 is 20 residues. Losses at the gene ends were 4 bases for V and 0 bases for J; bases not matched to a gene: 17. The DNA of the CDR3 is TGCGCCAGCAGCCCCGGCAGCTCTAGCGGGAGCGGGTCGAGCACAGATACGCAGTATTTT. This sequence encodes CASSPGSSSGSGSSTDTQYF.

The V and J genes are TRBV28 and TRBJ2-3; 14 bases line up with TRBD2. After removal of 1 base from V and 3 bases from J, the junction contained 3 bases not matched to a gene. Germline loops: CDR1 MDHEN, CDR2 SYDVKM. The CDR3 loop spans 17 amino acids. In DNA form, the CDR3 reads TGTGCCAGCAGTTTATCCGGGACTAGCGGGAGAACAGATACGCAGTATTTT. Encoded protein: CASSLSGTSGRTDTQYF.

The chain carries TRBV5-1 and TRBJ2-1; the match to TRBD2 covers 11 bases. This CDR3 contains 18 residues. Germline lookup yields CDR1 SGHRS and CDR2 YFSETQ. J was trimmed by 0 bases and V by 0 bases; bases with no gene match: 5. Here the CDR3 reads CASSLGLAGGLSYNEQFF. The CDR3 bases are TGCGCCAGCAGCTTGGGGCTAGCGGGGGGACTCTCCTACAATGAGCAGTTCTTC.

The chain has TRBV27 and TRBJ2-1; 11 bases map to TRBD2. The germline CDR1 and CDR2 sequences are MNHEY and SMNVEV (reference sequence). Trimming removed 5 bases from V and 6 bases from J; junction bases left unmatched: 9. The CDR3 covers 16 residues. The CDR3 is CASSPRLAGFFNEQFF. CDR3 bases: TGTGCCAGCAGTCCCAGACTAGCGGGATTCTTCAATGAGCAGTTCTTC.

V and J are TRBV7-2 and TRBJ2-7; TRBD2 might be the D (6 bases). Germline CDR1 SGHTA, CDR2 FQGNSA. Trimming cost V 5 bases and J 4 bases, with 21 bases left between them. This CDR3 comprises 16 residues. The DNA of the CDR3 is TGTGCCAGCAGCCTAAGCGTGGGGACTGCTGTTTACGAGCAGTACTTC. Its protein product is CASSLSVGTAVYEQYF.

V and J are TRBV7-9 and TRBJ2-7; possibly TRBD1 for D (5 bases). Germline CDR1 is SEHNR and CDR2 is FQNEAQ (reference sequence). The length of the CDR3 is 12 residues. Between the trimmed V and J ends, which lost 5 bases and 5 bases, there was a span of 10 bases. CDR3 region: CASSVQGHEQYF. The CDR3 DNA is TGTGCCAGCAGCGTTCAGGGCCACGAGCAGTACTTC.

This chain joins TRBV21-1 and TRBJ2-7; TRBD2 is taken as the D call from the table, unchecked against the DNA. TRBV21-1 constitutes a pseudogene. This CDR3 region has 11 residues. DNA for the CDR3: TGTGCCAGCAGCGGTCGGTACGAGCAGTACTTC. This sequence encodes CASSGRYEQYF.

This rearrangement joins TRBV30 to TRBJ2-2; D is possibly TRBD1 (8 bases). Germline loops: CDR1 GTSNPN, CDR2 SVGIG (reference sequence). The CDR3 consists of 13 residues. Trimming cost V 3 bases and J 5 bases, with 10 bases left between them. DNA for the CDR3: TGTGCCTGGAGACAGGGGGGGACCGGGGAGCTGTTTTTT. Translating it yields CAWRQGGTGELFF.

This clone was recorded once. The rearrangement uses TRBV28 and TRBJ2-7; TRBD2 matches 11 bases. Trimming at V came to 8 bases and at J to 7 bases, leaving 7 bases not matched to a gene. CDR3 size: 13 residues. Germline CDR1 is MDHEN and CDR2 is SYDVKM. CDR3 DNA: TGTGCCAGCTTAGCGGGAGGGTCGAGGGAGCAGTACTTC. It translates to CASLAGGSREQYF.

This chain links TRBV24-1 with TRBJ2-7, with 7 bases matching TRBD1. CDR1 and CDR2 (germline): KGHDR, SFDVKD. The CDR3 has 18 amino acids. Trimming at V came to 10 bases and at J to 1 base, leaving 21 bases not matched to a gene. CDR3 sequence reads: CATPGTEYLIFPSYEQYF. CDR3 DNA sequence: TGTGCCACTCCCGGGACAGAATACTTAATTTTCCCTTCCTACGAGCAGTACTTC.

The J gene is TRBJ2-1, the V gene TRBV7-9; 10 bases are a match to TRBD2. Trimming cost V 5 bases and J 5 bases; bases outside gene matches: 6. The CDR3 extends over 15 amino acids. CDR1 and CDR2 (germline): SEHNR, FQNEAQ (reference sequence). CDR3 DNA sequence: TGTGCCAGCAGCGCAACTAGCGGGATTGACAATGAGCAGTTCTTC. The encoded protein is CASSATSGIDNEQFF.

The chain employs TRBV3-1 (or the pseudogene TRBV3-2) and TRBJ2-7, with no clear D. CDR3 size: 12 residues. Trimming shortened V by 3 bases and J by 6 bases, and 9 bases separated the two germline ends. Per the germline V gene, CDR1 is LGHDT and CDR2 is YNNKEL (reference sequence). CDR3 amino acids: CASSQGSGEQYF. CDR3 coding DNA: TGTGCCAGCAGCCAGGGTTCGGGCGAGCAGTACTTC.

V gene TRBV5-1 combines with J gene TRBJ2-7, with 8 bases lining up with TRBD2. With V trimmed by 4 bases and J by 7 bases, 10 bases remained unmatched. The germline V gene has CDR1 SGHRS and CDR2 YFSETQ. The CDR3 has 14 amino acids. The CDR3 loop reads CASSVGTRDLEQYF. CDR3 nucleotides: TGCGCCAGCAGCGTCGGGACTAGGGATCTTGAGCAGTACTTC.

V gene TRBV19 combines with J gene TRBJ1-1, with D possibly matching TRBD1 (5 bases). With 4 bases removed from V and 5 bases from J, the gap between germline ends came to 20 bases. The CDR3 is 16 amino acids. Germline V CDR1 and CDR2: LNHDA, SQIVND (reference sequence). The CDR3 protein is CASSKRYGSGGTEAFF. The CDR3 nucleotides are TGTGCCAGTAGTAAACGATACGGGAGTGGGGGGACTGAAGCTTTCTTT.

The V and J genes are TRBV7-8 and TRBJ2-1; 16 bases align to TRBD2. The CDR3 spans 19 residues. The V gene end was trimmed by 7 bases and the J gene end by 1 base; junction bases not matched to a gene: 10. Germline V gives CDR1 SGHVS, CDR2 FQNEAQ. CDR3: CASKTGTSGRANSYNEQFF. For the CDR3, the DNA is TGTGCCAGCAAAACCGGGACTAGCGGGAGGGCCAATTCCTACAATGAGCAGTTCTTC.

The DNA for the CDR3 is TGTGCCAGCAGGACCGGGACAGGGAATCAGCCCCAGCATTTT. Residues: CASRTGTGNQPQHF. This chain links TRBV6-5 with TRBJ1-5, with 9 bases matching TRBD1. Germline V CDR1 and CDR2: MNHEY, SVGAGI. This CDR3 is 14 amino acids long. The ends lost 6 bases at V and 4 bases at J; junction bases unmatched: 4.

This sequence joins TRBV19 and TRBJ1-1, with TRBD1 matching 7 bases. In germline, CDR1 is LNHDA, CDR2 SQIVND (reference sequence). V shed 7 bases and J 1 base; nucleotides not matched to a gene: 3. This CDR3 region has 13 residues. The CDR3 here is CASTRQGNTEAFF. CDR3 coding DNA: TGTGCCAGTACCAGACAGGGGAACACTGAAGCTTTCTTT.

The chain recombines TRBV5-1 with TRBJ2-2; the match to TRBD2 covers 11 bases. CDR3 size: 20 residues. CDR1 is SGHRS, CDR2 YFSETQ, per germline. Unmatched junction bases numbered 16, after V lost 1 base and J lost 5 bases. The CDR3 sequence: CASSLIAGLAGGTVTGELFF. The CDR3 coding sequence is TGCGCCAGCAGCTTGATCGCGGGGCTAGCGGGAGGCACAGTGACCGGGGAGCTGTTTTTT.

The chain combines TRBV29-1 with TRBJ2-1; 7 bases fit TRBD1. V was clipped by 7 bases and J by 6 bases; unmatched bases: 12. This CDR3 is built from 14 residues. CDR1 and CDR2 (germline): SQVTM, ANQGSEA. The CDR3: CSAGAAGGSNEQFF. The DNA for the CDR3 is TGCAGCGCCGGGGCGGCAGGGGGATCCAATGAGCAGTTCTTC.

This rearrangement joins TRBV5-1 to TRBJ1-2; D perhaps matches TRBD1 (6 bases). Germline lookup yields CDR1 SGHRS and CDR2 YFSETQ. This CDR3 is built from 13 residues. V lost 4 bases to trimming and J lost 5 bases, with 12 bases between them. The DNA of the CDR3 is TGCGCCAGCAGCCCCGGACAGATATATGGCTACACCTTC. Protein sequence: CASSPGQIYGYTF. Combining the CDR3 with reference TRBV5-1 and TRBJ1-2 gives the whole variable domain KAGVTQTPRYLIKTRGQQVTLSCSPISGHRSVSWYQQTPGQGLQFLFEYFSETQRNKGNFPGRFSGRQFSNSRSEMNVSTLELGDSALYLCASSPGQIYGYTFGSGTRLTVV.